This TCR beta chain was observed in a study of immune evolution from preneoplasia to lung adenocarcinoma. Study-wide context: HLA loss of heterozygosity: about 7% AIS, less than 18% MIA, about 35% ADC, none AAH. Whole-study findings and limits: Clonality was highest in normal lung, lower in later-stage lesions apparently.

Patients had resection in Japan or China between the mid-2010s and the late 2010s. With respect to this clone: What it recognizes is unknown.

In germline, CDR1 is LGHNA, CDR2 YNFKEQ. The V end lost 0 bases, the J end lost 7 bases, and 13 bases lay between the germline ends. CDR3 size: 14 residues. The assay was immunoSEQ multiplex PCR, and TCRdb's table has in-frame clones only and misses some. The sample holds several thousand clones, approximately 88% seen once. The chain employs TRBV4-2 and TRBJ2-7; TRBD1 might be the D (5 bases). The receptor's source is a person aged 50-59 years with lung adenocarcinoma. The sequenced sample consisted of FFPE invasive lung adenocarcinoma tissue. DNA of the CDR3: TGTGCCAGCAGCCAAGACGGGTCAGGGTGGGAGCAGTACTTC. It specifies CASSQDGSGWEQYF.